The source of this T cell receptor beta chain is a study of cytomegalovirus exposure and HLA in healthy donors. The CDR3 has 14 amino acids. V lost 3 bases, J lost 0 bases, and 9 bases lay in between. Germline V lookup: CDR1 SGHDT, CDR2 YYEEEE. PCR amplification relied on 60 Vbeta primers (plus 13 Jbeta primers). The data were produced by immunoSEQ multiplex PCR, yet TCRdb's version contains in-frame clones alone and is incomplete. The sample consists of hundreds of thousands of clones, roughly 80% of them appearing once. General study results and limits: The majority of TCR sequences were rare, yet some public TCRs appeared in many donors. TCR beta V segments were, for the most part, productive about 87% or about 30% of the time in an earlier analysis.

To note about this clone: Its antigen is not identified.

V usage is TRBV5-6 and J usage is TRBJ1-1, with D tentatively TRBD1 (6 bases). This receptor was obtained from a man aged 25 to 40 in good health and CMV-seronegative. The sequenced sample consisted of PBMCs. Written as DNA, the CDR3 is TGTGCCAGCAGCTCAGGGGCCCTGAACACTGAAGCTTTCTTT. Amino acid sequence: CASSSGALNTEAFF. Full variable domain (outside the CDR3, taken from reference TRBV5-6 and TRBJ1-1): DAGVTQSPTHLIKTRGQQVTLRCSPKSGHDTVSWYQQALGQGPQFIFQYYEEEERQRGNFPDRFSGHQFPNYSSELNVNALLLGDSALYLCASSSGALNTEAFFGQGTRLTVV.